The present entry profiles one TCR beta chain with its context. These data originate in a study of PD-L1 blockade in urothelial cancer. At the level of the study: Atezolizumab therapy began for patients in the mid-2010s, dosed at 1,200 mg intravenously every 3 weeks. Bladder-origin urothelial cancer in males covered about 90% of the roughly 30 patients. Per blood sample, T cells had a median of around 150,000.

Time point specified: peripheral blood 6 weeks after treatment start. This CDR3 contains 11 residues. CDR1 is SNHLY, CDR2 FYNNEI, per germline. V gave up 6 bases and J gave up 4 bases, with 6 bases separating them. The method was immunoSEQ multiplex PCR; TCRdb's version includes in-frame clones alone and lacks a portion of them. The table has about 110,000 clones, 80% to 95% seen once. The chain combines TRBV2 with TRBJ2-5, with a weak D call TRBD2 (5 bases). This sequence was found in a man between 60 and 70 years old with urothelial cancer. Sequencing used PBMCs, obtained around atezolizumab (anti-PD-L1) treatment. CDR3 nucleotides: TGTGCCAGCAGGGGGAGAGAGACCCAGTACTTC. Amino acid sequence: CASRGRETQYF.